This is a list of T cell receptor beta chains from one sample in a study of metastatic and nonmetastatic thyroid tumors. TCRdb reprocessed the PCR reads using MiXCR. Here the sample spans approximately 84,000 clones, 15% being singletons. The source material was blood. The receptors shown here come from a female donor with papillary thyroid cancer or a benign thyroid nodule (not recorded which). Some clones in this sample may be carry-over from other donors' samples. The CDR3 runs from the conserved cysteine through the conserved F or W. D genes are given only for firm matches. For some rows the clone size is stated as once, few or many, or as a class when expanded; others skip it.

v_call,clone_size,d_call,j_call,cdr3_aa,cdr3_nt
TRBV2,NA,NA,TRBJ2-1,CASRDWRGASNEQFF,TGTGCCAGCAGGGATTGGAGGGGGGCGTCTAATGAGCAGTTCTTC
TRBV5-6,many,NA,TRBJ2-1,CASSLVGGTSSYNEQFF,TGTGCCAGCAGCTTGGTAGGGGGTACGAGCTCCTACAATGAGCAGTTCTTC
TRBV19,many,TRBD1,TRBJ1-5,CASSPQGAQPQHF,TGTGCCAGTAGTCCACAGGGGGCCCAGCCCCAGCATTTT
TRBV5-1,NA,NA,TRBJ1-1,CASKLDLNGDTEAFF,TGTGCCAGCAAGCTTGATTTAAATGGGGACACTGAAGCTTTCTTT
TRBV2,many,TRBD1,TRBJ2-2,CASSVVTGYAGELFF,TGTGCCAGCAGTGTCGTGACAGGGTATGCCGGGGAGCTGTTTTTT
TRBV27,many,NA,TRBJ2-2,CASSQGMQTTGELFF,TGTGCCAGCAGTCAGGGGATGCAAACCACCGGGGAGCTGTTTTTT
TRBV2,many,NA,TRBJ1-6,CASSDQEPAYNSPLHF,TGTGCCAGCAGTGACCAGGAGCCCGCCTATAATTCACCCCTCCACTTT
TRBV6-1,many,NA,TRBJ2-7,CASSSPYEQYF,TGTGCCAGCAGTTCCCCTTACGAGCAGTACTTC
TRBV30,many,TRBD2,TRBJ2-7,CAWSSGGAYEQYF,TGTGCCTGGAGTAGCGGGGGGGCCTACGAGCAGTACTTC
TRBV25-1,many,TRBD1,TRBJ1-2,CASSDSYRTGPRGGYTF,TGTGCCAGCAGTGATTCTTATCGGACAGGGCCACGGGGGGGCTACACCTTC
TRBV18,NA,NA,TRBJ2-5,CASSPGPETQYF,TGTGCCAGCTCACCCGGCCCAGAGACCCAGTACTTC
TRBV27,many,NA,TRBJ2-5,CASSPFGVGEQETQYF,TGTGCCAGCAGCCCCTTTGGAGTCGGGGAGCAAGAGACCCAGTACTTC
TRBV18,many,NA,TRBJ2-2,CASSPAPVNTGELFF,TGTGCCAGCTCACCGGCGCCGGTGAACACCGGGGAGCTGTTTTTT
TRBV27,many,TRBD2,TRBJ2-2,CASSGGGVTGELFF,TGTGCCAGCTCCGGGGGGGGGGTCACCGGGGAGCTGTTTTTT
TRBV5-6,many,TRBD2,TRBJ2-7,CASSLRSWRGGREQYF,TGTGCCAGCAGCTTGCGGTCATGGCGGGGGGGCCGGGAGCAGTACTTC
TRBV2,many,TRBD1,TRBJ2-7,CASSEIGKGARYEQYF,TGTGCCAGCAGTGAAATCGGGAAGGGGGCGCGATACGAGCAGTACTTC
TRBV14,many,TRBD1,TRBJ2-7,CASSIRTGGYEQYF,TGTGCCAGCAGCATCAGGACAGGGGGCTACGAGCAGTACTTC
TRBV7-9,few,NA,TRBJ1-5,CASSFEGLPQHF,TGTGCCAGCAGCTTTGAAGGGTTGCCCCAGCATTTT
TRBV11-2,NA,NA,TRBJ2-7,CARRTRDEQYF,TGTGCCAGACGCACTAGAGACGAGCAGTACTTC
TRBV25-1,many,NA,TRBJ2-1,CASSPRGSYNEQFF,TGTGCCAGCAGTCCCAGAGGATCCTACAATGAGCAGTTCTTC
TRBV7-9,many,TRBD1,TRBJ1-2,CASSQGDRPYTF,TGTGCCAGCAGCCAGGGGGACAGACCCTACACCTTC
TRBV5-5,NA,NA,TRBJ2-7,CASSLGVGVVNEQYF,TGTGCCAGCAGCTTGGGTGTGGGGGTAGTGAACGAGCAGTACTTT
TRBV29-1,many,NA,TRBJ1-4,CSVVSAVATNEKLFF,TGCAGCGTTGTCTCAGCTGTTGCAACTAATGAAAAACTGTTTTTT
TRBV6-1,few,NA,TRBJ1-5,CASDGYSNQPQHF,TGTGCCAGCGATGGGTATAGCAATCAGCCCCAGCATTTT
TRBV7-9,few,NA,TRBJ1-3,CASGGGNTIYF,TGTGCCAGCGGCGGGGGAAACACCATATATTTT
TRBV6-1,few,TRBD2,TRBJ2-2,CASSAGTSHTGELFF,TGTGCCAGCAGTGCCGGGACTAGCCACACCGGGGAGCTGTTTTTT
TRBV3-1,many,NA,TRBJ2-7,CASSHLSAGRTYEQYF,TGTGCCAGCAGCCATCTCTCCGCGGGGCGCACCTACGAGCAGTACTTC
TRBV29-1,many,NA,TRBJ1-5,CSVDSGVGQPQHF,TGCAGCGTTGATTCAGGGGTGGGTCAGCCCCAGCATTTT